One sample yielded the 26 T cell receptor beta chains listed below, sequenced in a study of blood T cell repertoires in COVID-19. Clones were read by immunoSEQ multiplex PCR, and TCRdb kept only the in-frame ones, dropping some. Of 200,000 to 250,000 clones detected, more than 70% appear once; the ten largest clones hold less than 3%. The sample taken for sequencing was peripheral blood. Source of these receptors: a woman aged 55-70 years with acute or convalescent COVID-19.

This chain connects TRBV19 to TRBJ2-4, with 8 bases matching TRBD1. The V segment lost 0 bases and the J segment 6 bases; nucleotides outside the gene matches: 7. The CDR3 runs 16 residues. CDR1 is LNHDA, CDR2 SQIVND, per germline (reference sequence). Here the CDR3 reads CASSIDLPGQGNIQYF. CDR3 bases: TGTGCCAGTAGTATAGATCTACCCGGACAGGGAAACATTCAGTACTTC.

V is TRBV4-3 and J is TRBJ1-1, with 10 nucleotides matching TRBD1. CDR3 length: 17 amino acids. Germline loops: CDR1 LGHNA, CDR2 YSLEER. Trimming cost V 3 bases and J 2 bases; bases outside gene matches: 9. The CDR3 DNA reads TGCGCCAGCAGCCAGGGTAAAGGGACAGGGGAAAACACTGAAGCTTTCTTT. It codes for CASSQGKGTGENTEAFF.

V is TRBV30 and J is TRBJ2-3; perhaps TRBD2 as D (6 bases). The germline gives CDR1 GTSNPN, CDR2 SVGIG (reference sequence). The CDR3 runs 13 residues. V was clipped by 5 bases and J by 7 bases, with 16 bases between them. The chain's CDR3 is CAWGGIGDYTQYF. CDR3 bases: TGTGCCTGGGGGGGGATCGGGGACTATACGCAGTATTTT. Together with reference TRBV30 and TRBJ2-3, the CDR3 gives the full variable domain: SQTIHQWPATLVQPVGSPLSLECTVEGTSNPNLYWYRQAAGRGLQLLFYSVGIGQISSEVPQNLSASRPQDRQFILSSKKLLLSDSGFYLCAWGGIGDYTQYFGPGTRLTVL.

The CDR3, as DNA: TGTGCCAGCAGCTCTTCCCCCCCAGATACTCGGAGGGAGCAGTACTTC. It is translated as CASSSSPPDTRREQYF. This rearrangement joins TRBV9 to TRBJ2-7; a weak D match, TRBD2 (5 bases). Germline CDR1 SGDLS, CDR2 YYNGEE. Trimming removed 4 bases at V and 7 bases at J, with 24 bases between. This CDR3 has 16 amino acids.

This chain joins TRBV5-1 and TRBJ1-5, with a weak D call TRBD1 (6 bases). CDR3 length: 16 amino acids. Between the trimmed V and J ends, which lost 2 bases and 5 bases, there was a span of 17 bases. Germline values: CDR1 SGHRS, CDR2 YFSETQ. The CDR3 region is CASSFLPGGSDQPQHF. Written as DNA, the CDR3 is TGCGCCAGCAGCTTTCTTCCGGGGGGCTCGGATCAGCCCCAGCATTTT.

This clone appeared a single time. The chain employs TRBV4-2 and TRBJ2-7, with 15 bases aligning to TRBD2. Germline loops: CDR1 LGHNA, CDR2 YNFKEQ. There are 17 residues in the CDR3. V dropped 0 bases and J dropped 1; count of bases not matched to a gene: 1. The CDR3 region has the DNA TGTGCCAGCAGCCAAGATGGGACTAGCGGGGGGTCCTACGAGCAGTACTTC. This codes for CASSQDGTSGGSYEQYF.

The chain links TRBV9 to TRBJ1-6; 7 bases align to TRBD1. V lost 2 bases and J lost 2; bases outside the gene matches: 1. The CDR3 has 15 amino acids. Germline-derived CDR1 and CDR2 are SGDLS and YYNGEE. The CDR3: CASSVGTAYNSPLHF. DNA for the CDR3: TGTGCCAGCAGCGTTGGGACAGCCTATAATTCACCCCTCCACTTT.

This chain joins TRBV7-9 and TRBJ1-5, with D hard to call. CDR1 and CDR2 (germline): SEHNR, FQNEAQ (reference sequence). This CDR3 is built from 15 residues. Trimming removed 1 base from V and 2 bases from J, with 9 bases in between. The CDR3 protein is CASSLDGRGNQPQHF. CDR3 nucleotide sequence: TGTGCCAGCAGCTTAGATGGGCGAGGCAATCAGCCCCAGCATTTT.

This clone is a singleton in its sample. The CDR3 region is CASSLGTSGIYEQYF. The DNA of the CDR3 is TGCGCCAGCAGCCTGGGGACTAGCGGGATCTACGAGCAGTACTTC. J is TRBJ2-7 and V is TRBV4-3; 13 positions match TRBD2. CDR1 is LGHNA and CDR2 is YSLEER in the germline V gene. The CDR3 totals 15 residues. The trim removed 4 bases at V and 3 bases at J, leaving 3 bases unmatched.

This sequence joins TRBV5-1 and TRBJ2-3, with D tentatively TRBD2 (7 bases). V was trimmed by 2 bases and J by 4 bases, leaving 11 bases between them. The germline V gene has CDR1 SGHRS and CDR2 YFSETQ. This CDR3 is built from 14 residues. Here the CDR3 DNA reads TGCGCCAGCAGCTTAACAGGGAGGGCAGATACGCAGTATTTT. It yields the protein CASSLTGRADTQYF. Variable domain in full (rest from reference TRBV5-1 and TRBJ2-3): KAGVTQTPRYLIKTRGQQVTLSCSPISGHRSVSWYQQTPGQGLQFLFEYFSETQRNKGNFPGRFSGRQFSNSRSEMNVSTLELGDSALYLCASSLTGRADTQYFGPGTRLTVL.

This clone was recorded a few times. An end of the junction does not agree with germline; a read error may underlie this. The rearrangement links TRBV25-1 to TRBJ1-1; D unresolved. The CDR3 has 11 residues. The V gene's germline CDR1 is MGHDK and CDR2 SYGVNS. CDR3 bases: TGTGCCAGCAGTGAATACGCCACAGCACACTTT. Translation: CASSEYATAHF. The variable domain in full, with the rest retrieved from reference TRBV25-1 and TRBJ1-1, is EADIYQTPRYLVIGTGKKITLECSQTMGHDKMYWYQQDPGMELHLIHYSYGVNSTEKGDLSSESTVSRIRTEHFPLTLESARPSHTSQYLCASSEYATAHFGQGTRLTVV.

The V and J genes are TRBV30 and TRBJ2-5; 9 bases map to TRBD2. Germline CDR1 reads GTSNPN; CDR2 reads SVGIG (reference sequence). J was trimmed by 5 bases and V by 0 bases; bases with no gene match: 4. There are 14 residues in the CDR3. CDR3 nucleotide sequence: TGTGCCTGGAGTGTAGCGGGGGGCCGGGAGACCCAGTACTTC. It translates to CAWSVAGGRETQYF.

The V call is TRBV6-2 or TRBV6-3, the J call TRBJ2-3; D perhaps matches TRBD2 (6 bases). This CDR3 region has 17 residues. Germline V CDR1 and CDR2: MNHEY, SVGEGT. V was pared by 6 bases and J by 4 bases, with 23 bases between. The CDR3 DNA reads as TGTGCCAGCAGCCCGACTCGCGGCGGGGTAGCGTCAGATACGCAGTATTTT. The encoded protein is CASSPTRGGVASDTQYF.

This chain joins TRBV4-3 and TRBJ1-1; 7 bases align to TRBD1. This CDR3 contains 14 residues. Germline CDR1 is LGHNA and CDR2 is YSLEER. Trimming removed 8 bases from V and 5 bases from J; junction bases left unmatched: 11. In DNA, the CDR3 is TGCGCCAGCGGGGAAGACAGGGTTGGAACTGAAGCTTTCTTT. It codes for CASGEDRVGTEAFF.

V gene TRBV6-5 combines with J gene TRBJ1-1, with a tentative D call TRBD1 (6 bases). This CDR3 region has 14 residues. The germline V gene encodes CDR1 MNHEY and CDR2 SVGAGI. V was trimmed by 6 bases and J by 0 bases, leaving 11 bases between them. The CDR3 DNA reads TGTGCCAGCAGGGCAGGGGTGGTGAACACTGAAGCTTTCTTT. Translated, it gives CASRAGVVNTEAFF.

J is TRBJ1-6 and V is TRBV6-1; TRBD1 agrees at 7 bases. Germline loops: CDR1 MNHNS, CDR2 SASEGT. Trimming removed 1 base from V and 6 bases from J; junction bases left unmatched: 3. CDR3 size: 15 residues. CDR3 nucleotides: TGTGCCAGCAGTGAAGTATACAGGGGTAATTCACCCCTCCACTTT. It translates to CASSEVYRGNSPLHF.

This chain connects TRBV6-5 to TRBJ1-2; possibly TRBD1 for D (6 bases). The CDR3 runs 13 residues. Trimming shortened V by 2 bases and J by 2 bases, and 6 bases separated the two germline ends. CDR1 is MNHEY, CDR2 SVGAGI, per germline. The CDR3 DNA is TGTGCCAGCAGTTACGGGACAAACTATGGCTACACCTTC. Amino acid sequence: CASSYGTNYGYTF.

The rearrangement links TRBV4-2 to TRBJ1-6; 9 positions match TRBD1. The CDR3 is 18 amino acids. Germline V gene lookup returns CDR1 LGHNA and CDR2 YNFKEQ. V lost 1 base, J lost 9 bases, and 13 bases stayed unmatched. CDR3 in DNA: TGTGCCAGCAGCCAAGGGGGTACAGGGGGCGGGGGTGGTTCACCCCTCCACTTT. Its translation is CASSQGGTGGGGGSPLHF.

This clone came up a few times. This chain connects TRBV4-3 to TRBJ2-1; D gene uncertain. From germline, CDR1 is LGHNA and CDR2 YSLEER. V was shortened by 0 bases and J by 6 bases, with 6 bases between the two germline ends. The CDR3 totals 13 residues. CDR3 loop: CASSQDYVNEQFF. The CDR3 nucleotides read TGCGCCAGCAGCCAAGATTATGTCAATGAGCAGTTCTTC.

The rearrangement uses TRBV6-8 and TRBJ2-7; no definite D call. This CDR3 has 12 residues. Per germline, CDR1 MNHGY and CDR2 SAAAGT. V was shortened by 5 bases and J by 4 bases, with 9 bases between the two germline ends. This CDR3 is CASSPTVYEQYF. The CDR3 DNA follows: TGTGCCAGCAGTCCAACGGTATACGAGCAGTACTTC.

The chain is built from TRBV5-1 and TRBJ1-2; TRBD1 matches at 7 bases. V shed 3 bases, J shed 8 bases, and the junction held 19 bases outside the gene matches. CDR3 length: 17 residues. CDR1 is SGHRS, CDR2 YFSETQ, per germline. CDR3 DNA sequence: TGCGCCAGCAGCTCCCTTATTCGACAGGGAACCGGCAGAGGCTACACCTTC. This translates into CASSSLIRQGTGRGYTF.

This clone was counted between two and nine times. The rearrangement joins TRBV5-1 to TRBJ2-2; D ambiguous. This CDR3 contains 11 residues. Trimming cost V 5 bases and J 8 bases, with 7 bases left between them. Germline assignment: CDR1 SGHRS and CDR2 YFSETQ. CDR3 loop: CASRERGELFF. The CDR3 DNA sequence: TGCGCCAGCAGAGAGAGGGGGGAGCTGTTTTTT.

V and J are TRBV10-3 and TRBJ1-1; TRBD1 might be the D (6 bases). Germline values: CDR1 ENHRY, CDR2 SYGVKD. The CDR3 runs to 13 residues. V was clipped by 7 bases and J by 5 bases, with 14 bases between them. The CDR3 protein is CAINRARETEAFF. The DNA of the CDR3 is TGTGCCATCAACAGGGCGCGAGAGACTGAAGCTTTCTTT.

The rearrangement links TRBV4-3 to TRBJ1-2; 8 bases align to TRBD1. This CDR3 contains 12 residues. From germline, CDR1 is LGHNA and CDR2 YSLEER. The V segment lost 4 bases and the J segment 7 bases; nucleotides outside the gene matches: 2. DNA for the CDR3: TGCGCCAGCAGCCGCGACAGGGGTGGCTACACCTTC. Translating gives CASSRDRGGYTF.

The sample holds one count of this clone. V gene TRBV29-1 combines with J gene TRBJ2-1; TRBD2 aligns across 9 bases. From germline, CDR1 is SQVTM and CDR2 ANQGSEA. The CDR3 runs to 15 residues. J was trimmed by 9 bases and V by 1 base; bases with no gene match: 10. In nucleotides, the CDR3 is TGCAGCGTTGAAGGATTGCTAGCGGGATCGGGTGAGCAGTTCTTC. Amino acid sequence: CSVEGLLAGSGEQFF.

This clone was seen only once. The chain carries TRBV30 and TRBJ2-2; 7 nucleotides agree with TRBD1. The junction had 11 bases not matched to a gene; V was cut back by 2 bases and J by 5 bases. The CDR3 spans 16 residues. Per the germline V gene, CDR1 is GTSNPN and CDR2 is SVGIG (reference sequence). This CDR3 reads CAWSSQTGFSTGELFF. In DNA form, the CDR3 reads TGTGCCTGGAGTTCTCAGACAGGGTTTTCGACCGGGGAGCTGTTTTTT. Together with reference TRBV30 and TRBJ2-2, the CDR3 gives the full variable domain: SQTIHQWPATLVQPVGSPLSLECTVEGTSNPNLYWYRQAAGRGLQLLFYSVGIGQISSEVPQNLSASRPQDRQFILSSKKLLLSDSGFYLCAWSSQTGFSTGELFFGEGSRLTVL.